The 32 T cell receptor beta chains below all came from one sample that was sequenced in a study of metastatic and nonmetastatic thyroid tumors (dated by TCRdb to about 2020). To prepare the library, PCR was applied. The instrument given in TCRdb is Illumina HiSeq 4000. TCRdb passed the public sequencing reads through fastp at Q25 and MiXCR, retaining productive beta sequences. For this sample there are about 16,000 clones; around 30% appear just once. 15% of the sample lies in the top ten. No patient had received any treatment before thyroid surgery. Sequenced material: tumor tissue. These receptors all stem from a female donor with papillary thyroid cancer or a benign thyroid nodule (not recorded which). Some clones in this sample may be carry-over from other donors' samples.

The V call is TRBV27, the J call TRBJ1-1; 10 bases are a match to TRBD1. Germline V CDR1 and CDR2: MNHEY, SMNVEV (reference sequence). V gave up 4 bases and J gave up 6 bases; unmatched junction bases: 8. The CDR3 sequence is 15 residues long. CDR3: CASSWDRGTRAEAFF. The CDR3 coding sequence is TGTGCCAGCAGTTGGGACAGGGGAACAAGGGCTGAAGCTTTCTTT.

The CDR3 region has the DNA TGCAGTGCTAGGTCCAGGGTTCCCATCTATGGCTACACCTTC. It encodes CSARSRVPIYGYTF. This chain joins TRBV20-1 and TRBJ1-2, with TRBD1 as a possible D gene (5 bases). Looked up from germline, CDR1 is DFQATT and CDR2 is SNEGSKA (reference sequence). The ends were cut back, 3 bases at V and 4 bases at J, with 15 bases in the middle. The CDR3 has 14 residues.

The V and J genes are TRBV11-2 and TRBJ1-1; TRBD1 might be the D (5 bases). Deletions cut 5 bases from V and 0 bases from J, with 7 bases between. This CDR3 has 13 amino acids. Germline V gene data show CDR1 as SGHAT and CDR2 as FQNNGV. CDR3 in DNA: TGTGCCAGCAGCCGGGACGTGAACACTGAAGCTTTCTTT. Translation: CASSRDVNTEAFF.

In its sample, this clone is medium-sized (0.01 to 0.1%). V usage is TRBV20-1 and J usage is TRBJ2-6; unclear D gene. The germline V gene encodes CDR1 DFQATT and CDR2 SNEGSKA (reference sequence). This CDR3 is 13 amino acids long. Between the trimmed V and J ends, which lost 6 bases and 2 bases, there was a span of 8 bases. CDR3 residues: CSAAQPGANVLTF. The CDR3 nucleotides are TGCAGTGCCGCCCAGCCTGGGGCCAACGTCCTGACTTTC.

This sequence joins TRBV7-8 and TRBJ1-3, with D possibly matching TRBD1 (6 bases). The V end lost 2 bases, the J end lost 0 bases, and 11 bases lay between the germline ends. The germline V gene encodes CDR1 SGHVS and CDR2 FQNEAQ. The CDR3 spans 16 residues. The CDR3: CASSLLQGASGNTIYF. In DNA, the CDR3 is TGTGCCAGCAGCTTACTACAGGGCGCCTCTGGAAACACCATATATTTT.

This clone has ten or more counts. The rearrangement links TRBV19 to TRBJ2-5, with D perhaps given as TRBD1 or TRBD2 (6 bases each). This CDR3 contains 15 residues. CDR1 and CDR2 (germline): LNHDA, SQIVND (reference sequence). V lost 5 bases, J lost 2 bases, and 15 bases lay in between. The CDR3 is CASSALEGHQETQYF. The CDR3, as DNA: TGTGCCAGTAGTGCCTTGGAGGGACATCAAGAGACCCAGTACTTC.

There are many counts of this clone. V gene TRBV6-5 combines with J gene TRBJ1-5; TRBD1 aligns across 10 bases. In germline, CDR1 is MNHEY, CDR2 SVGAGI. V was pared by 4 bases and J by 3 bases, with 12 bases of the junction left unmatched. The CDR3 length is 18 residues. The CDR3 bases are TGTGCCAGCAGTTCCGGGACAGGGGCCCAACGTTTCAATCAGCCCCAGCATTTT. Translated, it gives CASSSGTGAQRFNQPQHF.

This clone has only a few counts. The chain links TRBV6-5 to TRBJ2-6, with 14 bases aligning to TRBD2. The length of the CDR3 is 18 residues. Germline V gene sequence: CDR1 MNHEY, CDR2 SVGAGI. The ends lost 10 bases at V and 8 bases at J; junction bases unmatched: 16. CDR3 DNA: TGTGCCACCGGACTAGCGGGAGGCCATCGCTCTGTGTCCAACGTCCTGACTTTC. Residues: CATGLAGGHRSVSNVLTF.

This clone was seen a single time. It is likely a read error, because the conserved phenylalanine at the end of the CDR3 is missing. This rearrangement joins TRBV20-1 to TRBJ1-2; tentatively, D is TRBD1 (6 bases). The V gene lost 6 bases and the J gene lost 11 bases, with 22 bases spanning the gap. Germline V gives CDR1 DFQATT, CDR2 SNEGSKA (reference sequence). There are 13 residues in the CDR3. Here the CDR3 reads CSATTPGEVGYTI. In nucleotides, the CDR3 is TGCAGTGCCACCACCCCAGGGGAGGTCGGATACACCATC.

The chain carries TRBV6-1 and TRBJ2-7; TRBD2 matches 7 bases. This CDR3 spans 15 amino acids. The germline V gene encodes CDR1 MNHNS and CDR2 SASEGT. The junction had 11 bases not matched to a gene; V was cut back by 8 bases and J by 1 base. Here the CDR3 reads CASGAEAGLSYEQYF. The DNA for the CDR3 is TGTGCCAGCGGGGCGGAAGCGGGACTATCCTACGAGCAGTACTTC.

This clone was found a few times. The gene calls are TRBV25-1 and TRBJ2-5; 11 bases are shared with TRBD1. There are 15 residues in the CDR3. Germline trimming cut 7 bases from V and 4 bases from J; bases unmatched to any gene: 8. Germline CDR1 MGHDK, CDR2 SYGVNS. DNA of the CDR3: TGTGCCAGCACCGAGGACAGGGGGCTGGGAGAGACCCAGTACTTC. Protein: CASTEDRGLGETQYF.

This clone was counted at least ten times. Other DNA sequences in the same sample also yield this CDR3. The CDR3 nucleotides read TGTGCCAGCAGAGCGGGACAGGGCAATCAGCCCCAGCATTTT. It yields the protein CASRAGQGNQPQHF. The genes are TRBV2 and TRBJ1-5; TRBD1 agrees at 8 bases. After removal of 6 bases from V and 2 bases from J, the junction contained 3 bases not matched to a gene. Germline CDR1 and CDR2: SNHLY and FYNNEI. This CDR3 has 14 amino acids. Complete variable domain (other parts from reference TRBV2 and TRBJ1-5): EPEVTQTPSHQVTQMGQEVILRCVPISNHLYFYWYRQILGQKVEFLVSFYNNEISEKSEIFDDQFSVERPDGSNFTLKIRSTKLEDSAMYFCASRAGQGNQPQHFGDGTRLSIL.

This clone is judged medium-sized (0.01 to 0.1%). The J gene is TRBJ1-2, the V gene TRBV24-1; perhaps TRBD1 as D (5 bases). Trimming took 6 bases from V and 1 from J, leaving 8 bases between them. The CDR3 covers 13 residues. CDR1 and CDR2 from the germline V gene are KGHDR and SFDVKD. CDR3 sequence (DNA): TGTGCCACCAGTCAGGGACTTAACTATGGCTACACCTTC. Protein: CATSQGLNYGYTF.

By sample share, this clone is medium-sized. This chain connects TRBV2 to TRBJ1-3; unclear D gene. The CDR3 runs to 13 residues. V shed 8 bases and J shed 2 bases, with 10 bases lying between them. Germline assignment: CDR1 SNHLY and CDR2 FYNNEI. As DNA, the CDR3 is TGTGCCAGCCGGGAACCCGCTGGAAACACCATATATTTT. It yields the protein CASREPAGNTIYF.

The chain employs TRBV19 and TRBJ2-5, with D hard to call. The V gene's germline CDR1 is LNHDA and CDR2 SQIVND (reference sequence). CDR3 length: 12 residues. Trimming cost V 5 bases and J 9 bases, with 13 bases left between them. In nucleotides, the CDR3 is TGTGCCAGTAGTCTGGAATCTCAGGCCCAGTACTTC. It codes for CASSLESQAQYF.

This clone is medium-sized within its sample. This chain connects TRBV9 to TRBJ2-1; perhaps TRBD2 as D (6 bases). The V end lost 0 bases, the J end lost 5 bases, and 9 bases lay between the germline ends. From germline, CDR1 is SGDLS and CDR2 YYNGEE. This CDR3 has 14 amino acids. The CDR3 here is CASSVAGVHNEQFF. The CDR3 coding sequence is TGTGCCAGCAGCGTAGCGGGAGTTCACAATGAGCAGTTCTTC.

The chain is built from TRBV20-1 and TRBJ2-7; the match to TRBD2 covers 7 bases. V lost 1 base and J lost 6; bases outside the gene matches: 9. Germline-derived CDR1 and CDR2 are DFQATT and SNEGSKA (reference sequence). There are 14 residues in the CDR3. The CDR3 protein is CSARAHGGISEQYF. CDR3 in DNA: TGCAGTGCTAGAGCCCACGGGGGGATCAGCGAGCAGTACTTC.

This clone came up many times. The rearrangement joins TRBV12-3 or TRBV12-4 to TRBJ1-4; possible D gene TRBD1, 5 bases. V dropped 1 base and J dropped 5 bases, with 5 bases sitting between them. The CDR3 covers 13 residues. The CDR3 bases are TGTGCCAGCAGTTTAGGACAGAATGAAAAACTGTTTTTT. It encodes CASSLGQNEKLFF.

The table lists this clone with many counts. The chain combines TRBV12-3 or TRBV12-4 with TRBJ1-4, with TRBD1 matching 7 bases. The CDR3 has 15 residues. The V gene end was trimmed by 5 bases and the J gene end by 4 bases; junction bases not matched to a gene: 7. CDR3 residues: CASSPNRGYNEKLFF. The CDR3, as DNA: TGTGCCAGCAGTCCAAACAGGGGTTATAATGAAAAACTGTTTTTT.

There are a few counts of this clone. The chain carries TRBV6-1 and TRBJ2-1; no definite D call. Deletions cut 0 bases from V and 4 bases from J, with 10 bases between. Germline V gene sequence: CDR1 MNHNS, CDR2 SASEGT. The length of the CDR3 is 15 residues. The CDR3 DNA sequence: TGTGCCAGCAGTGAAGCAGGAGACCCTTACAATGAGCAGTTCTTC. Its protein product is CASSEAGDPYNEQFF.

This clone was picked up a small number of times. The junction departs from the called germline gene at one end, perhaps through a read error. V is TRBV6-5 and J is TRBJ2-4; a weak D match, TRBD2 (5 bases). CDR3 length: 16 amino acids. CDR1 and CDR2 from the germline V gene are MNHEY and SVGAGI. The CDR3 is CASSYPERVAKNIQYF. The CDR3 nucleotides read TGCGCCAGCAGTTACCCGGAGAGGGTAGCCAAAAACATTCAGTACTTC.

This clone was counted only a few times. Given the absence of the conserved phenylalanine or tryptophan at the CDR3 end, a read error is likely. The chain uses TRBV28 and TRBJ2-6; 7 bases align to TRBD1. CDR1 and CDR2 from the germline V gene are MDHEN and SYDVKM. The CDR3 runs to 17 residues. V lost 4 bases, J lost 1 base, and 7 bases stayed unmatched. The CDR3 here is CASSSIGGGSGANVLTL. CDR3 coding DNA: TGTGCCAGCAGTTCTATAGGGGGCGGGTCTGGGGCCAACGTCCTGACTTTA.

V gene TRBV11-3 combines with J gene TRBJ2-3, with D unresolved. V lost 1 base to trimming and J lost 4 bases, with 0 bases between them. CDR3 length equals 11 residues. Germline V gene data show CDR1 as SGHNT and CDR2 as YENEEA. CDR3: CASSLADTQYF. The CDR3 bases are TGTGCCAGCAGCTTAGCAGATACGCAGTATTTT. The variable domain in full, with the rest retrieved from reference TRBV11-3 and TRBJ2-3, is EAGVVQSPRYKIIEKKQPVAFWCNPISGHNTLYWYLQNLGQGPELLIRYENEEAVDDSQLPKDRFSAERLKGVDSTLKIQPAELGDSAVYLCASSLADTQYFGPGTRLTVL.

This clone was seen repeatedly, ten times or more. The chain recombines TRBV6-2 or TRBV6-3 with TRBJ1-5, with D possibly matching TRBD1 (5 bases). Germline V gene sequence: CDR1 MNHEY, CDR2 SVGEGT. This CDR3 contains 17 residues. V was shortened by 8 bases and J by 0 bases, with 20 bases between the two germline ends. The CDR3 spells CASAYTPGRRSNQPQHF. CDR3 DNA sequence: TGTGCCAGCGCATATACCCCGGGACGCCGTAGCAATCAGCCCCAGCATTTT.

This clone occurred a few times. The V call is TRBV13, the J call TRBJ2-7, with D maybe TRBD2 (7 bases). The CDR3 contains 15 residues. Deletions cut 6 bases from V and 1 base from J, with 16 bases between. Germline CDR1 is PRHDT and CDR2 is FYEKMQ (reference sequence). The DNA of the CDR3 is TGTGCCAGCAGGAACGCCAAGGGGGGGTCCTACGAGCAGTACTTC. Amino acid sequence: CASRNAKGGSYEQYF.

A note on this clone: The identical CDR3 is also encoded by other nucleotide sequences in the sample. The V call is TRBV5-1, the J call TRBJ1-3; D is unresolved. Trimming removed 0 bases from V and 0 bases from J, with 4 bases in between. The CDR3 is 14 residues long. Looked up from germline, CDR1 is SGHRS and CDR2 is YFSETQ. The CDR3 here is CASSLGDSGNTIYF. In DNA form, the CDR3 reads TGCGCCAGCAGCTTGGGGGACTCTGGAAACACCATATATTTT.

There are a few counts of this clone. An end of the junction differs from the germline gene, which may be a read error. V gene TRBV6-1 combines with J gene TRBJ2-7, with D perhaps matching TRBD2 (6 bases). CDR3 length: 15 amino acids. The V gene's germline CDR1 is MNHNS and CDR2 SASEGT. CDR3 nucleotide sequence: TGTGCCAGCAGTCCCCGAGTGGGGGGATCCTACGAGCAGTACTTT. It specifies CASSPRVGGSYEQYF.

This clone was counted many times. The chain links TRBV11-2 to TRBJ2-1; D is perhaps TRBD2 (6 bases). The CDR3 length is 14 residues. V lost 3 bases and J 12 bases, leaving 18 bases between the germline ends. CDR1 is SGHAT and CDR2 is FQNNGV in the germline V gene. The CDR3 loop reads CASSLAGTLSGQFF. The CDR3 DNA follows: TGTGCCAGCAGCTTGGCGGGGACGCTTTCGGGGCAGTTCTTC.

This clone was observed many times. CDR3 DNA sequence: TGTGCCAGCTCACCACGGAAAGACTCTTATGGCTACACCTTC. This codes for CASSPRKDSYGYTF. The chain couples TRBV18 to TRBJ1-2; D is unclear. The V end was cut by 1 base, the J end by 5 bases, with 11 bases between. Germline CDR1 reads KGHSH; CDR2 reads LQKENI. The length of the CDR3 is 14 residues.

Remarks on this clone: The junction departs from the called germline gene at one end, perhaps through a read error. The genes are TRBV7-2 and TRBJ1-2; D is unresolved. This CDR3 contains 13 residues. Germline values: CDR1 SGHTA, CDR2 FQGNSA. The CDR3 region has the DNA TGTGCCAGCAGCCTATTGTCGGTCTATTGCTACACCTTC. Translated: CASSLLSVYCYTF.

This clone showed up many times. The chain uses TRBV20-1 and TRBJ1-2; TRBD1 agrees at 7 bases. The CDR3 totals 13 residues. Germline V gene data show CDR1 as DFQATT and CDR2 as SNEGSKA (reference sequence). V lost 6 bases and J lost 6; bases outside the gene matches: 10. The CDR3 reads CSADPQGIDGYTF. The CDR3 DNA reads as TGCAGTGCAGATCCACAGGGGATTGATGGCTACACCTTC.

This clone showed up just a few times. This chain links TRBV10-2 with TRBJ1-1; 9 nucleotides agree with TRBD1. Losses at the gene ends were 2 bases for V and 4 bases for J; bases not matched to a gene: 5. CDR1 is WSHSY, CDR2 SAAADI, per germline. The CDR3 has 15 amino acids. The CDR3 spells CASSEPTGGGTEAFF. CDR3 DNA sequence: TGCGCCAGCAGTGAGCCAACAGGGGGCGGCACTGAAGCTTTCTTT.